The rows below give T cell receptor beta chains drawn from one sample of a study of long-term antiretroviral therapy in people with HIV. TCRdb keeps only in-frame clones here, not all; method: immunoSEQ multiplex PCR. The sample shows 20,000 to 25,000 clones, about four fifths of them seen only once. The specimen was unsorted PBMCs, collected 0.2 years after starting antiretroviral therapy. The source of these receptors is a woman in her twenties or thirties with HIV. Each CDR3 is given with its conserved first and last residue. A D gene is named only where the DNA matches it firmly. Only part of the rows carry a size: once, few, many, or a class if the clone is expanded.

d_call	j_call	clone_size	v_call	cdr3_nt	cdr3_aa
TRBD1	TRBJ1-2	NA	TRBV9	TGTGCCAGCACCGGACAGGGATCCCCCTATGGCTACACCTTC	CASTGQGSPYGYTF
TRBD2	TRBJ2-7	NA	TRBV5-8	TGTGCCAGCAGCAAACTAGCGGGGGGAACGGGGCAGTACTTC	CASSKLAGGTGQYF
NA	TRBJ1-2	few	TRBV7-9	TGTGCCAGCAGCTTACGGTCGGGGTATGGCTACACCTTC	CASSLRSGYGYTF
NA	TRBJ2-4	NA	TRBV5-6	TGTGCCAGCAGTAAAAAGGGGGGCAAAAACATTCAGTACTTC	CASSKKGGKNIQYF
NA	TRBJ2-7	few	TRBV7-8	TGTGCCAGCAAACGGGACAACTCCTACGAGCAGTACTTC	CASKRDNSYEQYF
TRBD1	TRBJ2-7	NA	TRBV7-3	TGTGCCAGCAGCTGGGGACAGGGGTTCGAGCAGTACTTC	CASSWGQGFEQYF
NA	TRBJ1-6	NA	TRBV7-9	TGTGCCAGCAGCTTTGGCTGGCCTCCCATTCTACTCCTCCACTTT	CASSFGWPPILLLHF
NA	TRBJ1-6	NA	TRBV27	TGTGCCAGCAGTTTGAGCGTGTTCTCCTATAATTCACCCCTCCACTTT	CASSLSVFSYNSPLHF
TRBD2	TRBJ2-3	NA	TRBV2	TGTGCCAGCAGACTGACTAGCGGCGGTACGCAGTATTTT	CASRLTSGGTQYF
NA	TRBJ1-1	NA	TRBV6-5	TGTGCCAGCAGAGTCGGACCTGAAGCTTTCTTT	CASRVGPEAFF
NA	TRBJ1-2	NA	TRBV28	TGTGCCAGCAGTTACCCGGGGATTTCATTCTACACCTTC	CASSYPGISFYTF
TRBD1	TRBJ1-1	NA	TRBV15	TGTGCCGCGCGTCACAGGGGAACTGAAGCTTTCTTT	CAARHRGTEAFF
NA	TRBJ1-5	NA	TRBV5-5	TGTGCCAGCAGCCTCTCCGTCGGGGCCCTAAATCAGCCCCAGCATTTT	CASSLSVGALNQPQHF
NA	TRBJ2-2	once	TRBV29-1	TGCAGCGCCCTAATGTCGAACACCGGGGAGCTGTTTTTT	CSALMSNTGELFF
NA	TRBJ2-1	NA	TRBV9	TGTGCCAGCAGCGTAGATCCCGGGACCTACAATGAGCAGTTCTTC	CASSVDPGTYNEQFF
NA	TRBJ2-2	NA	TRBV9	TGTGCCAGCAGCGTGGAGGGGGGGACACCCGAACGGACCGGGGAGCTGTTTTTT	CASSVEGGTPERTGELFF
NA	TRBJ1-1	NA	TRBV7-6	TGTGCCAGCAGCGACTGGCGGGGAGCGAACACTGAAGCTTTCTTT	CASSDWRGANTEAFF
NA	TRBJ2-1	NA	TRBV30	TGTGCCTGGGCCTCGCAGGGTTTGATCTACAATGAGCAGTTCTTC	CAWASQGLIYNEQFF
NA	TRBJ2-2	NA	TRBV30	TGTGCCTGGAGTCTTCGACCCGGAACAGTATCCGGGGAGCTGTTTTTT	CAWSLRPGTVSGELFF
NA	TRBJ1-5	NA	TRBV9	TGTGCCAGCAGCGTAAACGGGGATGGCAATCAGCCCCAGCATTTT	CASSVNGDGNQPQHF
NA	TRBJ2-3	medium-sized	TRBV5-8	TGTGCCAGCAGCTTGGCTGTAGATACGCAGTATTTT	CASSLAVDTQYF
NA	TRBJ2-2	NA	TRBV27	TGTGCCAGCAGAGACAGGCCGAACACCGGGGAGCTGTTTTTT	CASRDRPNTGELFF
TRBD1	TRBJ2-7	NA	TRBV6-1	TGTGCCAGCAGGGGGGGGACAGGGGAAGGCTACGAGCAGTACTTC	CASRGGTGEGYEQYF
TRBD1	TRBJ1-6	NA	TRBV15	TGTGCCACCAGCAGGGACAGGAATTCACCCCTCCACTTT	CATSRDRNSPLHF
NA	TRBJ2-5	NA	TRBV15	TGTGCCACCAGCAGAGCAGGGCAAGAGACCCAGTACTTC	CATSRAGQETQYF
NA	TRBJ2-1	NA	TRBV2	TGTGCCAGCAGTGGTAGACACGGCTTACCTTCAAATGAGCAGTTCTTC	CASSGRHGLPSNEQFF
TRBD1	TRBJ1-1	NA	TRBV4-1	TGCGCCAGCAGCCCCGGACAGGGGAACACTGAAGCTTTCTTT	CASSPGQGNTEAFF
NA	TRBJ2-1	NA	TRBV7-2	TGTGCCAGCAGCGGGAGGGACAGATACAATGAGCAGTTCTTC	CASSGRDRYNEQFF
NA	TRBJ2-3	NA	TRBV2	TGTGCCAGCAGTACCGGGTCTCTCCCTAGCACAGATACGCAGTATTTT	CASSTGSLPSTDTQYF
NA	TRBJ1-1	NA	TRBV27	TGTGCCAGCAGTTGGAGTCTGGACACTGAAGCTTTCTTT	CASSWSLDTEAFF
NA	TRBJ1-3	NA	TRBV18	TGTGCCAGCTCACCGAACGGGAGTGGAAACACCATATATTTT	CASSPNGSGNTIYF
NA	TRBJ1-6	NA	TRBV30	TGTGCCTGGAGAGGAACAAAAGAAATTTCCTATAATTCACCCCTCCACTTT	CAWRGTKEISYNSPLHF
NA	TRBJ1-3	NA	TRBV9	TGTGCCAGCAGCGTAGGTGGTACCACCGGAAACACCATATATTTT	CASSVGGTTGNTIYF
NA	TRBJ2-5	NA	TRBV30	TGTGCCTGGAGTGCTATTACTAACAGGAGGGAGACCCAGTACTTC	CAWSAITNRRETQYF
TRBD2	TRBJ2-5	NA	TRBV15	TGTGCCACCAGCCTGGTTGGGGGGGGAGAGACCCAGTACTTC	CATSLVGGGETQYF
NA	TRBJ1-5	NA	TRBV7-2	TGTGCCAGCAGCTTAGTTTATGGTCAGCCCCAGCATTTT	CASSLVYGQPQHF